Shown below are 16 T cell receptor beta chains from a single sample sequenced in a study of molecular identifiers for immune sequencing clone quantification. TCRdb analysed the PCR reads with MiXCR anew, one entry per CDR3 protein. The table includes 85,000 to 100,000 distinct CDR3 sequences, roughly 24% detected once. Sequenced: naive CD8+ T cells from blood, with Jurkat cell RNA spiked in. Subset specified: FACS-sorted CD8+CD4-CCR7+CD45RA+ naive T cells. The receptor set was obtained from a human donor in good health. Some libraries in this study had Jurkat cell RNA spiked in.

CDR3 sequence: CASRRLTDTQYF. For the CDR3, the DNA is TGTGCCAGCAGACGCTTGACAGATACGCAGTATTTT. This chain joins TRBV6-2 or TRBV6-3 and TRBJ2-3; D unresolved. Trimming pared 6 bases from V and 3 bases from J, leaving 7 bases between. Germline V gene sequence: CDR1 MNHEY, CDR2 SVGEGT. The CDR3 contains 12 residues.

This clonotype was detected many times. V gene TRBV18 combines with J gene TRBJ2-2; TRBD1 aligns across 9 bases. Per the germline V gene, CDR1 is KGHSH and CDR2 is LQKENI. The length of the CDR3 is 18 residues. Trimming at V came to 5 bases and at J to 0 bases, leaving 10 bases not matched to a gene. The CDR3 loop is CASSTNPGQGPNTGELFF. The CDR3, as DNA: TGTGCCAGCTCAACGAATCCGGGACAGGGCCCGAACACCGGGGAGCTGTTTTTT.

This clonotype was detected a few times. The chain has TRBV4-1 and TRBJ1-2; 9 bases line up with TRBD1. CDR3 length: 14 amino acids. The germline CDR1 and CDR2 sequences are MGHRA and YSYEKL. The V gene end was trimmed by 3 bases and the J gene end by 7 bases; junction bases not matched to a gene: 6. Here the CDR3 DNA reads TGCGCCAGCAGCCAGGCAGACAGGGGGTTTGGCTACACCTTC. This encodes CASSQADRGFGYTF.

Remarks on this clonotype: One base away lies a much larger clone, so this may be a sequencing read error. This chain links TRBV4-1 with TRBJ2-1; TRBD1 is a possible D gene (5 bases). From germline, CDR1 is MGHRA and CDR2 YSYEKL. V lost 4 bases and J lost 8, with 9 bases in between. This CDR3 has 12 amino acids. DNA for the CDR3: TGCGCCAGCAGCCGCGGCAGGGATGAGCAGTTCTTC. This codes for CASSRGRDEQFF.

This clonotype was counted at least ten times. This chain uses TRBV10-3 with TRBJ2-1; D is uncertain. Germline assignment: CDR1 ENHRY and CDR2 SYGVKD. With 4 bases removed from V and 6 bases from J, the gap between germline ends came to 10 bases. The CDR3 runs to 13 residues. The CDR3 loop reads CAISVAGFNEQFF. The CDR3 nucleotides read TGTGCCATCAGTGTAGCAGGATTCAATGAGCAGTTCTTC.

V usage is TRBV12-3 or TRBV12-4 and J usage is TRBJ1-4; D call uncertain. Trimming took 4 bases from V and 12 from J, leaving 18 bases between them. The CDR3 extends over 14 amino acids. In DNA form, the CDR3 reads TGTGCCAGCAGTTCCACCTTAGTCTTGTCTGAACTGTTTTTT. This sequence encodes CASSSTLVLSELFF.

This clonotype was counted between two and nine times. DNA for the CDR3: TGTGCCAGCAGTTTTGGGGGTGAGCAGTACTTC. The encoded protein is CASSFGGEQYF. The chain has TRBV12-3 or TRBV12-4 and TRBJ2-7; D may be TRBD1 or TRBD2 (5 bases each). Trimming took 3 bases from V and 7 from J, leaving 7 bases between them. The CDR3 sequence is 11 residues long.

This clonotype has at least ten counts. The chain carries TRBV30 and TRBJ2-1, with D perhaps matching TRBD1 (5 bases). This CDR3 spans 11 amino acids. The V end was cut by 5 bases, the J end by 4 bases, with 6 bases between. Germline CDR1 is GTSNPN and CDR2 is SVGIG (reference sequence). The CDR3 DNA is TGTGCCTGGGACAGTTACAATGAGCAGTTCTTC. It translates to CAWDSYNEQFF.

On this clonotype itself: A single base separates this from a much larger clone, so it may be a read error. The CDR3 carries no conserved terminal phenylalanine or tryptophan, so it likely arises from a read error. The chain joins TRBV6-5 to TRBJ1-5; D is undetermined. V lost 5 bases and J lost 3, with 8 bases in between. The CDR3 sequence is 13 residues long. Germline values: CDR1 MNHEY, CDR2 SVGAGI. This CDR3 is CASSPGPNQPQHL. CDR3 sequence (DNA): TGTGCCAGCAGTCCCGGGCCCAATCAGCCCCAGCATCTT.

In regard to this clonotype: Relative to the germline gene, one junction end is altered; a read error may explain this. This chain joins TRBV4-3 and TRBJ1-1; D might be TRBD1 (6 bases). Germline V gene data show CDR1 as LGHNA and CDR2 as YSLEER. The CDR3 sequence is 15 residues long. The CDR3 protein is CVSSQHRAYYPEAFF. The DNA for the CDR3 is TGCGTCAGCAGCCAGCACAGGGCCTACTACCCTGAAGCTTTCTTT.

About this clonotype: This may stem from a read error, because a much larger clone lies one nucleotide away. In DNA, the CDR3 is TGTGCCGGCAGCGCCGCCGCGGGAGGTTCAGAGACCCAGTACTTC. This codes for CAGSAAAGGSETQYF. The chain has TRBV7-6 and TRBJ2-5; TRBD2 matches at 8 bases. Germline values: CDR1 SGHVS, CDR2 FNYEAQ. The CDR3 is 15 residues long.

This clonotype was counted between two and nine times. The chain joins TRBV20-1 to TRBJ2-1; 12 nucleotides line up with TRBD2. Germline V gene sequence: CDR1 DFQATT, CDR2 SNEGSKA (reference sequence). The CDR3 is made up of 15 amino acids. V was pared by 5 bases and J by 13 bases, with 15 bases of the junction left unmatched. Here the CDR3 reads CSAVPLVTSGRVQFF. As DNA, the CDR3 is TGCAGTGCTGTCCCTCTGGTGACTAGCGGGAGAGTCCAGTTCTTC.

This clonotype showed up many times. V is TRBV11-2 and J is TRBJ2-3; D gene uncertain. CDR3 size: 13 residues. Trimming removed 5 bases at V and 0 bases at J, with 6 bases between. Germline V gives CDR1 SGHAT, CDR2 FQNNGV. The DNA of the CDR3 is TGTGCCAGCAGCCCCTTTAGCACAGATACGCAGTATTTT. Translation: CASSPFSTDTQYF.

The sample holds many counts of this clonotype. The CDR3 sequence is CASSLTSVLPYNEQFF. In DNA form, the CDR3 reads TGTGCCAGCAGCTTAACTAGCGTATTACCCTACAATGAGCAGTTCTTC. The genes are TRBV7-2 and TRBJ2-1; 7 bases are shared with TRBD2. Germline trimming cut 2 bases from V and 2 bases from J; bases unmatched to any gene: 6. The CDR3 runs to 16 residues. Germline V gene lookup returns CDR1 SGHTA and CDR2 FQGNSA.

This clonotype was picked up one time. A much larger clone differs from this one at a single base, so this may be a read error. The V call is TRBV2, the J call TRBJ2-3; 15 bases match TRBD2. Germline V gene lookup returns CDR1 SNHLY and CDR2 FYNNEI. This CDR3 is built from 16 residues. Germline trimming cut 6 bases from V and 4 bases from J; bases unmatched to any gene: 5. CDR3 sequence (DNA): TGTGCCAGCAGGCCCGGACTAGCGGGAGGGTCAGATACGCAGTATTTT. Protein sequence: CASRPGLAGGSDTQYF.

About this clonotype itself: Here the CDR3 omits its conserved ending phenylalanine or tryptophan, so a read error is the likely source. V usage is TRBV19 and J usage is TRBJ2-1, with D unclear. V lost 3 bases, J lost 4 bases, and 7 bases lay in between. The germline V gene encodes CDR1 LNHDA and CDR2 SQIVND (reference sequence). The CDR3 has 13 amino acids. CDR3 nucleotides: TGTGCCAGTAGTATGGGTCGTTACAATGAGCAGTTCCTC. Encoded protein: CASSMGRYNEQFL.